These 25 T cell receptor beta chains came from one sample sequenced in a study of preoperative IRX-2 immunotherapy in early breast cancer. Assay: immunoSEQ multiplex PCR; the TCRdb copy retains only in-frame clones and omits some. The sample holds roughly 27,000 clones; roughly four fifths are singletons and the top ten take less than 7.5%. This sample's treatment: preoperative locoregional IRX-2 cytokine immunotherapy. The sequenced sample was lymph node tissue, obtained after IRX-2 immunotherapy. Source of these receptors: a human donor with breast cancer.

This chain connects TRBV11-3 to TRBJ1-5, with D uncertain. Germline V CDR1 and CDR2: SGHNT, YENEEA. The CDR3 contains 14 residues. Deletions cut 4 bases from V and 8 bases from J, with 15 bases between. The CDR3 DNA is TGTGCCAGCAGCTCGCCAGAAGATAGAAAGCCCCAGCATTTT. It specifies CASSSPEDRKPQHF. The whole variable domain, remainder taken from reference TRBV11-3 and TRBJ1-5, is EAGVVQSPRYKIIEKKQPVAFWCNPISGHNTLYWYLQNLGQGPELLIRYENEEAVDDSQLPKDRFSAERLKGVDSTLKIQPAELGDSAVYLCASSSPEDRKPQHFGDGTRLSIL.

By frequency in the sample, this clone is medium-sized. The CDR3 nucleotides are TGTGCCAGCAGCCCACGGACAGGACCCTACGAGCAGTACTTC. It translates to CASSPRTGPYEQYF. The chain links TRBV11-3 to TRBJ2-7; TRBD1 matches at 7 bases. J lost 2 bases, V lost 5 bases, and 6 bases had no gene match. CDR1 and CDR2 (germline): SGHNT, YENEEA. CDR3 length: 14 amino acids.

The V and J genes are TRBV7-8 and TRBJ2-5, with a weak D call TRBD2 (5 bases). This CDR3 has 15 residues. V shed 2 bases and J shed 0 bases, with 10 bases lying between them. Germline V gene sequence: CDR1 SGHVS, CDR2 FQNEAQ. In DNA, the CDR3 is TGTGCCAGCAGCTTACGAGGGAAATACCAAGAGACCCAGTACTTC. Protein: CASSLRGKYQETQYF.

The chain recombines TRBV11-3 with TRBJ1-1, with a possible D match to TRBD1 (5 bases). Trimming cost V 2 bases and J 2 bases, with 9 bases left between them. The germline V gene encodes CDR1 SGHNT and CDR2 YENEEA. This CDR3 contains 14 residues. As DNA, the CDR3 is TGTGCCAGCAGCTTAAGTGGGGGAAACACTGAAGCTTTCTTT. Translation gives CASSLSGGNTEAFF.

The gene calls are TRBV19 and TRBJ1-5, with D possibly matching TRBD1 (6 bases). This CDR3 spans 15 amino acids. Germline CDR1 is LNHDA and CDR2 is SQIVND (reference sequence). Trimming took 5 bases from V and 7 from J, leaving 18 bases between them. CDR3 bases: TGTGCCAGTAGTCCCCTTTTACAGGGATCCCAGCCCCAGCATTTT. Translated, it gives CASSPLLQGSQPQHF.

The chain joins TRBV28 to TRBJ2-5; 9 bases match TRBD1. CDR3 length: 14 residues. The germline V gene has CDR1 MDHEN and CDR2 SYDVKM. Trimming took 6 bases from V and 2 from J; bases not matched to a gene: 4. CDR3 protein: CASRSTGGQETQYF. CDR3 sequence (DNA): TGTGCCAGCAGGTCGACAGGGGGGCAAGAGACCCAGTACTTC. Based on the CDR3 plus reference TRBV28 and TRBJ2-5, the full variable domain is DVKVTQSSRYLVKRTGEKVFLECVQDMDHENMFWYRQDPGLGLRLIYFSYDVKMKEKGDIPEGYSVSREKKERFSLILESASTNQTSMYLCASRSTGGQETQYFGPGTRLLVL.

The V call is TRBV6-8, the J call TRBJ1-4; 8 bases are a match to TRBD1. V dropped 2 bases and J dropped 5; count of bases not matched to a gene: 4. The CDR3 extends over 15 amino acids. In germline, CDR1 is MNHGY, CDR2 SAAAGT. The CDR3 sequence is CASSYLDRGNEKLFF. The DNA for the CDR3 is TGTGCCAGCAGTTACCTCGACAGGGGAAATGAAAAACTGTTTTTT.

This clone is labeled as medium-sized (0.01 to 0.1%). This chain connects TRBV11-3 to TRBJ2-1, with 7 bases fitting TRBD2. The CDR3 length is 16 residues. Germline V gene lookup returns CDR1 SGHNT and CDR2 YENEEA. V gave up 4 bases and J gave up 7 bases; unmatched junction bases: 13. CDR3: CASSSPTMGGRNEQFF. The CDR3 DNA sequence: TGTGCCAGCAGCTCACCGACTATGGGAGGGAGGAATGAGCAGTTCTTC.

This clone was seen more than once but under ten times. The chain employs TRBV6-8 and TRBJ1-1; D is uncertain. CDR3 size: 14 residues. V lost 4 bases, J lost 11 bases, and 20 bases lay in between. Per the germline V gene, CDR1 is MNHGY and CDR2 is SAAAGT. The CDR3 protein is CASSSLRQGGSAFF. CDR3 in DNA: TGTGCCAGCAGTTCCCTAAGGCAAGGTGGTTCCGCTTTCTTT.

CDR3 residues: CASSGRGGGFIGYEQYF. CDR3 DNA: TGTGCCAGCAGCGGGCGCGGGGGCGGGTTTATCGGCTACGAGCAGTACTTC. The chain joins TRBV11-3 to TRBJ2-7; the D gene is possibly TRBD2 (7 bases). Germline V gene lookup returns CDR1 SGHNT and CDR2 YENEEA. The V end was cut by 5 bases, the J end by 3 bases, with 23 bases between. The CDR3 runs to 17 residues.

The chain employs TRBV11-3 and TRBJ1-1, with TRBD1 identical over 8 bases. Germline V gene lookup returns CDR1 SGHNT and CDR2 YENEEA. V gave up 1 base and J gave up 1 base; unmatched junction bases: 14. This CDR3 region has 19 residues. The CDR3 loop is CASSLGGTGLLSTNTEAFF. DNA for the CDR3: TGTGCCAGCAGCTTAGGGGGGACAGGTCTCCTTTCGACGAACACTGAAGCTTTCTTT.

The chain couples TRBV6-8 to TRBJ2-2; 13 nucleotides line up with TRBD2. Germline loops: CDR1 MNHGY, CDR2 SAAAGT. The length of the CDR3 is 16 residues. The J segment lost 5 bases and the V segment lost 5 bases, leaving 5 bases of the junction unmatched. The CDR3 region is CASSNGLAGDTGELFF. The CDR3 DNA reads TGTGCCAGCAGTAACGGACTAGCGGGAGATACCGGGGAGCTGTTTTTT.

This clone was recorded a few times. The chain employs TRBV6-8 and TRBJ1-2; D gene uncertain. CDR3 length: 13 residues. V dropped 2 bases and J dropped 4 bases, with 8 bases sitting between them. Germline CDR1 MNHGY, CDR2 SAAAGT. The DNA for the CDR3 is TGTGCCAGCAGTTACGACACCGCCTATGGCTACACCTTC. This gives the protein CASSYDTAYGYTF.

The gene calls are TRBV15 and TRBJ2-3; D possibly corresponds to TRBD2 (5 bases). Germline V gives CDR1 LNHNV, CDR2 YYDKDF (reference sequence). V lost 0 bases and J lost 6, with 13 bases in between. The CDR3 runs 15 residues. The CDR3 region is CATSREKRPQDTQYF. The CDR3 bases are TGTGCCACCAGCAGAGAGAAGCGGCCCCAGGATACGCAGTATTTT.

The table lists this clone with a few counts. The genes are TRBV6-8 and TRBJ1-2; TRBD1 matches at 10 bases. The CDR3 runs 13 residues. The trim removed 6 bases at V and 2 bases at J, leaving 0 bases unmatched. Looked up from germline, CDR1 is MNHGY and CDR2 is SAAAGT. The CDR3 bases are TGTGCCAGCAGGGACAGGGGGAACTATGGCTACACCTTC. This codes for CASRDRGNYGYTF.

J is TRBJ2-5 and V is TRBV11-3; D may correspond to TRBD1 or TRBD2 (6 bases each). Germline V gives CDR1 SGHNT, CDR2 YENEEA. V was cut by 3 bases and J by 4 bases, with 12 bases left in between. The CDR3 contains 14 residues. CDR3 sequence: CASSLVGGRETQYF. The DNA of the CDR3 is TGTGCCAGCAGCTTGGTGGGGGGCCGAGAGACCCAGTACTTC.

CDR3 nucleotides: TGCGCCAGCAGTGAGGGGGACCCGGGTAGCTATGGCTACACCTTC. Protein sequence: CASSEGDPGSYGYTF. This chain uses TRBV10-1 with TRBJ1-2; a possible D gene is TRBD1 (5 bases). V was trimmed by 2 bases and J by 4 bases, leaving 14 bases between them. The CDR3 loop spans 15 amino acids. Germline values: CDR1 WNHNN, CDR2 SYGVQD (reference sequence).

The gene calls are TRBV7-7 and TRBJ2-3; 10 bases agree with TRBD1. CDR1 is SSHAT, CDR2 FNYEAQ, per germline (reference sequence). This CDR3 is 17 amino acids long. V shed 2 bases and J 2 bases; nucleotides not matched to a gene: 7. The CDR3 coding sequence is TGTGCCAGCAGCTTACGCCTGGGACAGGGGCCCACAGATACGCAGTATTTT. Protein product: CASSLRLGQGPTDTQYF.

The chain couples TRBV11-3 to TRBJ2-7, with a possible D match to TRBD2 (6 bases). The V end was cut by 5 bases, the J end by 1 base, with 12 bases between. This CDR3 region has 14 residues. Germline CDR1 and CDR2: SGHNT and YENEEA. This chain's CDR3 is CASSPWDLSYEQYF. The CDR3 nucleotides read TGTGCCAGCAGCCCCTGGGACTTGTCCTACGAGCAGTACTTC.

The genes are TRBV6-8 and TRBJ1-4; possibly TRBD1 for D (6 bases). Trimming cost V 6 bases and J 7 bases, with 15 bases left between them. This CDR3 is built from 14 residues. The V gene's germline CDR1 is MNHGY and CDR2 SAAAGT. Here the CDR3 reads CASRMGGLGEKLFF. The CDR3 DNA follows: TGTGCCAGCAGGATGGGGGGCTTGGGTGAAAAACTGTTTTTT.

This sequence joins TRBV5-1 and TRBJ1-2; 8 nucleotides align to TRBD1. Trimming took 1 base from V and 4 from J; bases not matched to a gene: 3. The CDR3 has 14 residues. Germline assignment: CDR1 SGHRS and CDR2 YFSETQ. Written as DNA, the CDR3 is TGCGCCAGCAGCTTGTCAGGGGGCCTCTATGGCTACACCTTC. This translates into CASSLSGGLYGYTF.

V gene TRBV29-1 combines with J gene TRBJ2-5; D may be TRBD2 (5 bases). The CDR3 contains 14 residues. V was clipped by 3 bases and J by 4 bases, with 15 bases between them. Germline lookup yields CDR1 SQVTM and CDR2 ANQGSEA. The CDR3 DNA sequence: TGCAGCGTTGACTCCGGGATCGGGTTAGAGACCCAGTACTTC. Protein: CSVDSGIGLETQYF.

The chain couples TRBV19 to TRBJ2-1; TRBD2 matches at 7 bases. Trimming took 6 bases from V and 7 from J; bases not matched to a gene: 15. Per the germline V gene, CDR1 is LNHDA and CDR2 is SQIVND (reference sequence). The CDR3 is 16 amino acids. Here the CDR3 reads CASRRAGTRTTNEQFF. The CDR3 coding sequence is TGTGCCAGTAGGAGAGCGGGGACTCGCACGACTAATGAGCAGTTCTTC. Based on the CDR3 plus reference TRBV19 and TRBJ2-1, the full variable domain is DGGITQSPKYLFRKEGQNVTLSCEQNLNHDAMYWYRQDPGQGLRLIYYSQIVNDFQKGDIAEGYSVSREKKESFPLTVTSAQKNPTAFYLCASRRAGTRTTNEQFFGPGTRLTVL.

This clone was found a few times. The rearrangement joins TRBV6-8 to TRBJ2-2; 14 nucleotides match TRBD2. Germline V gives CDR1 MNHGY, CDR2 SAAAGT. J was trimmed by 1 base and V by 4 bases; bases with no gene match: 8. CDR3 size: 19 residues. DNA of the CDR3: TGTGCCAGCAGTTCTCCGACTAGCGGGAGGGATAAGAACACCGGGGAGCTGTTTTTT. Translation gives CASSSPTSGRDKNTGELFF.

The chain combines TRBV30 with TRBJ2-1, with TRBD2 as a possible D gene (6 bases). Per the germline V gene, CDR1 is GTSNPN and CDR2 is SVGIG (reference sequence). V lost 0 bases and J 9 bases, leaving 12 bases between the germline ends. The CDR3 is 13 amino acids. CDR3 in amino acids: CAWSVERDFEQFF. The CDR3 DNA is TGTGCCTGGAGTGTAGAACGGGACTTTGAGCAGTTCTTC.